Listed below are T cell receptor beta chains from one sample, sequenced in a study of blood T cell repertoires in COVID-19. Measured with immunoSEQ multiplex PCR; TCRdb has only the in-frame clones, and not every one. The top ten hold around 1.2% of the sample, which has 210,000 or so clones, 90% to 95% seen once. The material sequenced was peripheral blood. The receptors here all came from a man aged 30 to 39 with acute or convalescent COVID-19. The CDR3 runs from the conserved cysteine through the conserved F or W. Fields, in order: D gene, J gene, clone size, V gene, CDR3 length, CDR3 protein, CDR3 DNA. A D gene is named only where the DNA matches it firmly. The listing skips clone size in some rows; elsewhere it reads once, few, many or a size class.

.,TRBJ2-6,once,TRBV28,22,CASSKRTNRREGGPSGANVLTF,TGTGCCAGCAGTAAGAGGACCAACCGGAGGGAGGGGGGACCCTCTGGGGCCAACGTCCTGACTTTC
.,TRBJ2-6,.,TRBV19,14,CASIGESGANVLTF,TGTGCCAGTATAGGGGAATCTGGGGCCAACGTCCTGACTTTC
TRBD1,TRBJ1-3,.,TRBV19,14,CATTGDRTGNTIYF,TGTGCCACAACAGGGGATAGGACTGGAAACACCATATATTTT
TRBD1,TRBJ1-1,.,TRBV5-1,13,CASSLGQGGEAFF,TGCGCCAGCAGCCTTGGACAGGGTGGTGAAGCTTTCTTT
.,TRBJ2-2,.,TRBV6-1,16,CASSEQARVGTGELFF,TGTGCCAGCAGTGAACAGGCGCGAGTCGGAACCGGGGAGCTGTTTTTT
.,TRBJ1-4,.,TRBV5-1,14,CASSLNMINEKLFF,TGCGCCAGCAGCTTGAACATGATTAATGAAAAACTGTTTTTT
TRBD1,TRBJ2-1,.,TRBV5-1,14,CASRGTASLGEQFF,TGCGCCAGCAGAGGGACAGCCTCTTTGGGAGAGCAGTTCTTC
TRBD2,TRBJ2-7,.,TRBV4-2,13,CASSRTSGEEQYF,TGTGCCAGCAGCCGGACGAGCGGGGAAGAGCAGTACTTC
TRBD2,TRBJ2-1,.,TRBV18,15,CASSPWTSEYNEQFF,TGTGCCAGCTCACCCTGGACTAGCGAGTACAATGAGCAGTTCTTC
.,TRBJ1-4,.,TRBV5-1,21,CASSAGYGRKTGPSLNEKLFF,TGCGCCAGCAGCGCCGGCTACGGGAGGAAAACAGGACCGTCCTTGAATGAAAAACTGTTTTTT
.,TRBJ2-7,.,TRBV5-6,14,CASSLDGSSYEQYF,TGTGCCAGCAGCTTGGACGGGAGCTCCTACGAGCAGTACTTC
TRBD1,TRBJ1-2,.,TRBV10-3,14,CAISESTGGNGYTF,TGTGCCATCAGTGAGTCGACAGGGGGGAATGGCTACACCTTC
.,TRBJ2-3,.,TRBV5-1,17,CASSLGPRVGGTDTQYF,TGCGCCAGCAGCTTGGGACCCAGGGTTGGGGGCACAGATACGCAGTATTTT
.,TRBJ2-3,.,TRBV5-1,13,CASSSGPSDTQYF,TGCGCCAGCAGCAGCGGACCTTCAGATACGCAGTATTTT
.,TRBJ2-7,.,TRBV2,13,CASRDRLRDEQYF,TGTGCCAGCAGGGACAGACTCCGGGACGAGCAGTACTTC
.,TRBJ2-6,.,TRBV28,19,CASSNAGDKSSSGANVLTF,TGTGCCAGCAGTAATGCTGGGGACAAATCTAGCTCTGGGGCCAACGTCCTGACTTTC
.,TRBJ2-7,.,TRBV7-6,15,CASSLGSAGSGEQYF,TGTGCCAGCAGCTTAGGTTCGGCAGGGTCAGGCGAGCAGTACTTC
.,TRBJ2-3,once,TRBV28,12,CASTSGADTQYF,TGTGCCAGCACCTCAGGGGCAGATACGCAGTATTTT
.,TRBJ2-3,.,TRBV3-1/TRBV3-2,19,CASSQVYGKENWVRNTQYF,TGTGCCAGCAGTCAAGTGTACGGGAAGGAGAACTGGGTGAGGAATACGCAGTATTTT
.,TRBJ1-2,.,TRBV29-1,13,CSAWTNRVNGYTF,TGCAGCGCCTGGACAAATAGGGTTAATGGCTACACCTTC
.,TRBJ2-7,.,TRBV3-1/TRBV3-2,14,CASSQDRWSYEQYF,TGTGCCAGCAGCCAAGATCGGTGGAGTTACGAGCAGTACTTC
TRBD2,TRBJ2-1,.,TRBV7-3,16,CASSLTPGLAGGQQFF,TGTGCCAGCAGCTTAACTCCGGGACTAGCGGGAGGGCAACAGTTCTTC
TRBD2,TRBJ2-6,.,TRBV28,17,CASSTLAGTSGANVLTF,TGTGCCAGCAGTACTTTAGCGGGGACCTCTGGGGCCAACGTCCTGACTTTC
.,TRBJ1-5,.,TRBV11-2,13,CASSLDGNQPQHF,TGTGCCAGCAGCTTAGACGGGAATCAGCCCCAGCATTTT
.,TRBJ2-1,.,TRBV7-9,14,CASSLPVLSGEQFF,TGTGCCAGCAGCTTACCTGTCTTGAGCGGTGAGCAGTTCTTC
TRBD2,TRBJ2-1,.,TRBV4-2,18,CASSHLPRTSGSGNEQFF,TGTGCCAGCAGCCACCTACCCAGAACTAGCGGGAGTGGGAATGAGCAGTTCTTC
.,TRBJ1-6,.,TRBV9,15,CASSALPAGSSPLHF,TGTGCCAGCAGCGCCCTCCCCGCGGGAAGTTCACCCCTCCACTTT
TRBD1,TRBJ1-4,.,TRBV5-1,14,CASSPRGREEKLFF,TGCGCCAGCAGCCCCAGGGGGCGCGAGGAAAAACTGTTTTTT
.,TRBJ2-1,.,TRBV7-6,16,CASSLARGTIGNEQFF,TGTGCCAGCAGCTTAGCGCGTGGGACAATCGGGAATGAGCAGTTCTTC
TRBD1,TRBJ1-1,few,TRBV2,15,CASSDYQGAMSEAFF,TGTGCCAGCAGTGATTATCAGGGGGCCATGAGTGAAGCTTTCTTT
.,TRBJ2-7,.,TRBV28,14,CASTLSARPYEQYF,TGTGCCAGCACCCTATCTGCGCGCCCCTACGAGCAGTACTTC
.,TRBJ1-5,.,TRBV5-1,15,CASSLVYRVGQPQHF,TGCGCCAGCAGCTTGGTATACAGGGTGGGTCAGCCCCAGCATTTT
TRBD1,TRBJ2-7,.,TRBV27,17,CASSSRPGTGLGFEQYF,TGTGCCAGCAGTTCTCGTCCCGGGACAGGGTTAGGATTCGAGCAGTACTTC
TRBD1,TRBJ1-1,.,TRBV19,14,CASSLDRGNTEAFF,TGTGCCAGTAGTTTGGACAGGGGGAACACTGAAGCTTTCTTT
.,TRBJ1-1,.,TRBV7-2,15,CASSSPGNTGKEAFF,TGTGCCAGCAGCTCACCAGGGAATACAGGGAAGGAAGCTTTCTTT
TRBD1,TRBJ2-2,.,TRBV5-1,16,CASSLTTGVGTGELFF,TGCGCCAGCAGCTTGACGACAGGGGTTGGGACCGGGGAGCTGTTTTTT
TRBD1,TRBJ2-7,.,TRBV10-2,13,CASSRDRVDEQYF,TGCGCCAGCAGTCGGGACAGGGTTGACGAGCAGTACTTC
.,TRBJ2-7,.,TRBV9,14,CASTPSDGGYEQYF,TGTGCCAGCACCCCGTCGGACGGCGGGTACGAGCAGTACTTC
.,TRBJ1-5,once,TRBV2,14,CASSQINRLEPQHF,TGTGCCAGCAGCCAGATTAATCGTCTGGAGCCCCAGCATTTT
TRBD1,TRBJ1-1,.,TRBV5-4,14,CASSLGARQGEAFF,TGTGCCAGCAGCTTGGGGGCGAGACAGGGGGAAGCTTTCTTT
TRBD2,TRBJ2-2,.,TRBV13,16,CASSPSSGRGTGELFF,TGTGCCAGCAGCCCCTCTAGCGGGAGGGGAACCGGGGAGCTGTTTTTT
.,TRBJ1-2,.,TRBV28,12,CASSSGEWGYTF,TGTGCCAGCAGTTCAGGGGAGTGGGGCTACACCTTC
.,TRBJ2-3,once,TRBV2,15,CASAIRGTGTDTQYF,TGTGCCAGCGCGATTCGGGGGACGGGCACAGATACGCAGTATTTT
.,TRBJ2-7,.,TRBV3-1/TRBV3-2,14,CASSQAPPGNEQYF,TGTGCCAGCAGCCAAGCCCCCCCGGGAAACGAGCAGTACTTC
.,TRBJ1-2,.,TRBV19,15,CASSIGRTRGHGYTF,TGTGCCAGTAGTATAGGGAGGACCCGAGGGCATGGCTACACCTTC
TRBD1,TRBJ2-2,.,TRBV18,16,CASSLSGQGNTGELFF,TGTGCCAGCTCACTATCGGGACAGGGAAACACCGGGGAGCTGTTTTTT
.,TRBJ1-1,.,TRBV28,14,CASSFLGADTEAFF,TGTGCCAGCAGTTTCCTGGGGGCAGACACTGAAGCTTTCTTT
TRBD1,TRBJ2-7,.,TRBV28,15,CASGQGSAAIYEQYF,TGTGCCAGTGGACAGGGGTCCGCCGCGATCTACGAGCAGTACTTC
TRBD1,TRBJ1-2,.,TRBV9,17,CASSAGGGTGVAYGYTF,TGTGCCAGCAGCGCCGGGGGAGGAACAGGGGTCGCTTATGGCTACACCTTC
TRBD2,TRBJ2-5,.,TRBV3-1/TRBV3-2,15,CASSLGTSGRETQYF,TGTGCCAGCAGCCTTGGGACTAGCGGGAGAGAGACCCAGTACTTC
TRBD1,TRBJ2-7,.,TRBV6-5,15,CASRGRGQGVYEQYF,TGTGCCTCCCGAGGCAGGGGACAGGGCGTCTACGAGCAGTACTTC
.,TRBJ1-2,.,TRBV7-9,12,CASSLEGASYTF,TGTGCCAGCAGCTTAGAGGGAGCTAGCTACACCTTC
.,TRBJ2-2,.,TRBV7-3,13,CASSLYSTGELFF,TGTGCCAGCAGCTTATATTCGACCGGGGAGCTGTTTTTT
TRBD1,TRBJ2-1,.,TRBV19,16,CASSDTGGPSYNEQFF,TGTGCCAGTAGCGACACAGGGGGCCCCTCCTACAATGAGCAGTTCTTC
.,TRBJ1-1,.,TRBV18,15,CASSPRPFDTYEAFF,TGTGCCAGCTCTCCCCGACCGTTCGACACCTATGAAGCTTTCTTT